The next 20 T cell receptor beta chains were all read from a single sample in a study of blood T cell repertoires in COVID-19. Repertoires were generated with immunoSEQ multiplex PCR, while TCRdb's copy carries only in-frame clones and drops some. The sample has some 320,000 clones; 88% are singletons. The sequencing sample was made of peripheral blood. These receptors originate from a woman aged 30 to 39 who had recovered from COVID-19.

V is TRBV7-8 and J is TRBJ2-7; 9 bases match TRBD1. Germline values: CDR1 SGHVS, CDR2 FQNEAQ. The CDR3 consists of 13 residues. Trimming removed 4 bases from V and 6 bases from J; junction bases left unmatched: 4. The CDR3 DNA follows: TGTGCCAGCAGCTGGGACAGGGATGGCGAGCAGTACTTC. It codes for CASSWDRDGEQYF.

The V call is TRBV5-1, the J call TRBJ2-2, with TRBD1 identical over 9 bases. Germline V gene data show CDR1 as SGHRS and CDR2 as YFSETQ. The CDR3 sequence is 15 residues long. The V gene end was trimmed by 4 bases and the J gene end by 2 bases; junction bases not matched to a gene: 3. This CDR3 is CASSPTGGNTGELFF. For the CDR3, the DNA is TGCGCCAGCAGCCCGACAGGGGGTAACACCGGGGAGCTGTTTTTT.

The CDR3 loop is CAISESRDQPQHF. CDR3 sequence (DNA): TGTGCCATCAGTGAGTCGCGGGATCAGCCCCAGCATTTT. The V gene is TRBV10-3, the J gene TRBJ1-5; D not resolved. V lost 0 bases and J lost 5, with 5 bases in between. CDR1 and CDR2 from the germline V gene are ENHRY and SYGVKD. The CDR3 extends over 13 amino acids.

The chain employs TRBV24-1 and TRBJ1-4, with D possibly TRBD1 on 5 matching bases. V lost 3 bases and J 3 bases, leaving 10 bases between the germline ends. The CDR3 has 15 amino acids. Germline V gene data show CDR1 as KGHDR and CDR2 as SFDVKD. CDR3 residues: CATSDGGEANEKLFF. The CDR3 region has the DNA TGTGCCACCAGTGATGGAGGGGAAGCTAATGAAAAACTGTTTTTT.

The DNA for the CDR3 is TGTGCCAGCAGCCAAGGCAGATTCACGACAGGGCGCACAGATACGCAGTATTTT. Its translation is CASSQGRFTTGRTDTQYF. J is TRBJ2-3 and V is TRBV3-1 (or the pseudogene TRBV3-2); 7 bases are shared with TRBD1. The V and J ends lost 1 base and 1 base, in that order; junction bases with no gene match: 11. The CDR3 runs 18 residues. CDR1 is LGHDT, CDR2 YNNKEL, per germline (reference sequence).

The V call is TRBV27, the J call TRBJ1-6; TRBD1 aligns across 9 bases. Unmatched junction bases numbered 8, after V lost 5 bases and J lost 6 bases. This CDR3 comprises 16 residues. Germline CDR1 is MNHEY and CDR2 is SMNVEV (reference sequence). The CDR3 DNA is TGTGCCAGCAGTGCTTCGGGACAGGGTTTTAATTCACCCCTCCACTTT. Translating it yields CASSASGQGFNSPLHF.

Turning to this clone: The same CDR3 also results from other DNA sequences found in this sample. The V call is TRBV10-3, the J call TRBJ1-2; 7 bases match TRBD1. CDR1 and CDR2 from the germline V gene are ENHRY and SYGVKD. The ends lost 4 bases at V and 3 bases at J; junction bases unmatched: 2. The CDR3 consists of 13 residues. The CDR3 reads CAISAGTDYGYTF. The CDR3 region has the DNA TGTGCCATCAGTGCAGGGACAGACTATGGCTACACCTTC.

CDR3 sequence reads: CAWSRDSPSYEQYF. CDR3 nucleotide sequence: TGTGCCTGGAGCAGGGACTCCCCCTCCTACGAGCAGTACTTC. The genes are TRBV30 and TRBJ2-7, with TRBD2 as a possible D gene (6 bases). The CDR3 has 14 residues. V dropped 3 bases and J dropped 0 bases, with 12 bases sitting between them. Germline V gene sequence: CDR1 GTSNPN, CDR2 SVGIG (reference sequence). Full variable domain (rest looked up from reference TRBV30 and TRBJ2-7): SQTIHQWPATLVQPVGSPLSLECTVEGTSNPNLYWYRQAAGRGLQLLFYSVGIGQISSEVPQNLSASRPQDRQFILSSKKLLLSDSGFYLCAWSRDSPSYEQYFGPGTRLTVT.

The V gene is TRBV2, the J gene TRBJ2-4; maybe TRBD1 (5 bases). Germline CDR1 is SNHLY and CDR2 is FYNNEI. This CDR3 has 11 amino acids. The ends were cut back, 6 bases at V and 5 bases at J, with 5 bases in the middle. CDR3 nucleotides: TGTGCCAGCAGACAGGAAAACATTCAGTACTTC. It is translated as CASRQENIQYF.

This sequence joins TRBV7-8 and TRBJ1-3; the D is unclear. This CDR3 has 15 residues. CDR1 and CDR2 from the germline V gene are SGHVS and FQNEAQ. V gave up 1 base and J gave up 4 bases, with 11 bases separating them. The CDR3 nucleotides read TGTGCCAGCAGCTTAGGGTATAGCTCCGGAAACACCATATATTTT. This encodes CASSLGYSSGNTIYF.

This chain uses TRBV7-2 with TRBJ2-6; tentative D call: TRBD2 (6 bases). The CDR3 runs to 18 residues. V dropped 5 bases and J dropped 4 bases, with 21 bases sitting between them. Per germline, CDR1 SGHTA and CDR2 FQGNSA. CDR3 sequence: CASSPDGPPLAGANVLTF. CDR3 sequence (DNA): TGTGCCAGCAGCCCGGACGGACCCCCTCTAGCGGGGGCCAACGTCCTGACTTTC.

The V call is TRBV5-1, the J call TRBJ2-1; 13 bases line up with TRBD2. The CDR3 runs 17 residues. Germline V lookup: CDR1 SGHRS, CDR2 YFSETQ. J gave up 0 bases and V 6 bases, and 6 bases lay outside the gene matches. Here the CDR3 reads CASTTSGGPFSYNEQFF. Written as DNA, the CDR3 is TGCGCCAGCACGACTAGCGGGGGGCCTTTCTCCTACAATGAGCAGTTCTTC.

V and J are TRBV28 and TRBJ2-5; TRBD2 is a possible D gene (6 bases). Germline CDR1 and CDR2: MDHEN and SYDVKM. V lost 6 bases and J 4 bases, leaving 15 bases between the germline ends. This CDR3 has 14 amino acids. CDR3: CASRQTGTRETQYF. The CDR3 DNA reads as TGTGCCAGCAGGCAAACCGGGACTCGAGAGACCCAGTACTTC.

The chain uses TRBV7-3 and TRBJ1-1; D is perhaps TRBD1 (6 bases). This CDR3 is built from 19 residues. The germline V gene encodes CDR1 SGHTA and CDR2 FQGTGA. V lost 0 bases and J 1 base, leaving 21 bases between the germline ends. The CDR3 protein is CASSLTALMWTASNTEAFF. The CDR3 coding sequence is TGTGCCAGCAGCTTAACGGCCCTGATGTGGACAGCGTCGAACACTGAAGCTTTCTTT.

This rearrangement joins TRBV28 to TRBJ2-7, with D unresolved. Germline values: CDR1 MDHEN, CDR2 SYDVKM. The CDR3 consists of 15 residues. Trimming cost V 4 bases and J 4 bases, with 17 bases left between them. This CDR3 reads CASSSPTENGYEQYF. The CDR3 DNA is TGTGCCAGCAGTTCCCCAACGGAGAACGGATACGAGCAGTACTTC.

The chain recombines TRBV21-1 with TRBJ2-5; the table's D gene call, TRBD2, was not cross checked with the DNA. TRBV21-1 is a pseudogene locus. The length of the CDR3 is 12 residues. The CDR3 protein is CASSKGRVPTYF. The CDR3 DNA sequence: TGTGCCAGCAGCAAAGGGAGAGTCCCGACGTACTTC.

The chain employs TRBV4-3 and TRBJ2-7; D gene unclear. V lost 3 bases and J 3 bases, leaving 9 bases between the germline ends. The CDR3 totals 13 residues. The germline gives CDR1 LGHNA, CDR2 YSLEER. CDR3 amino acids: CASSQGRNYEQYF. CDR3 DNA: TGCGCCAGCAGCCAGGGCAGAAACTACGAGCAGTACTTC.

This clone was seen just once. V and J are TRBV9 and TRBJ1-2, with D maybe TRBD1 (6 bases). Trimming cost V 0 bases and J 10 bases, with 13 bases left between them. CDR1 is SGDLS, CDR2 YYNGEE, per germline. This CDR3 is 13 amino acids long. The CDR3 DNA reads as TGTGCCAGCAGCGTAGACACAGGGCAGAACTACACCTTC. Its translation is CASSVDTGQNYTF. The variable domain in full, completed from reference TRBV9 and TRBJ1-2, reads DSGVTQTPKHLITATGQRVTLRCSPRSGDLSVYWYQQSLDQGLQFLIQYYNGEERAKGNILERFSAQQFPDLHSELNLSSLELGDSALYFCASSVDTGQNYTFGSGTRLTVV.

CDR3 sequence: CASSSISGGSSDTQYF. CDR3 nucleotides: TGCGCCAGCAGCTCGATTAGCGGGGGATCCTCAGATACGCAGTATTTT. This chain links TRBV5-1 with TRBJ2-3, with 9 bases matching TRBD2. After removal of 3 bases from V and 4 bases from J, the junction contained 9 bases not matched to a gene. Germline loops: CDR1 SGHRS, CDR2 YFSETQ. The CDR3 runs 16 residues.

This chain links TRBV5-5 with TRBJ2-5; TRBD1 might be the D (5 bases). The CDR3 loop spans 13 amino acids. Deletions cut 2 bases from V and 5 bases from J, with 10 bases between. Germline lookup yields CDR1 SGHKS and CDR2 YYEKEE (reference sequence). CDR3 bases: TGTGCCAGCAGCTTAGGGGCAGGGGAGACCCAGTACTTC. Encoded protein: CASSLGAGETQYF.